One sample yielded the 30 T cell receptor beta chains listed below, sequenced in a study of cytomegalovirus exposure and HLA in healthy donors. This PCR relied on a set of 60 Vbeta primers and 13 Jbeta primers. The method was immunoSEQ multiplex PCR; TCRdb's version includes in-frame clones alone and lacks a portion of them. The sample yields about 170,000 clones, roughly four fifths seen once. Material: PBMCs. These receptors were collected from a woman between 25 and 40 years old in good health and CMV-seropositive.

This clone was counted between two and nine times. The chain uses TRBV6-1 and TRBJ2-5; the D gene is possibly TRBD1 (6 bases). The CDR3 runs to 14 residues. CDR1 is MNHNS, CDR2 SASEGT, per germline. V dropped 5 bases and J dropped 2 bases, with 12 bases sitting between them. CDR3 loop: CASSLLQGQETQYF. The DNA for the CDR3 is TGTGCCAGCAGTCTATTACAGGGACAAGAGACCCAGTACTTC.

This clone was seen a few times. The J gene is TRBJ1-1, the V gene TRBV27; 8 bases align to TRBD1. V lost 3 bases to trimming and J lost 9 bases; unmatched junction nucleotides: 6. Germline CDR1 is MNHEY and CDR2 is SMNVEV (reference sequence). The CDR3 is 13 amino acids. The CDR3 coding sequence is TGTGCCAGCAGTTTCCCAGGGGGCTTTAAAGCTTTCTTT. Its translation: CASSFPGGFKAFF.

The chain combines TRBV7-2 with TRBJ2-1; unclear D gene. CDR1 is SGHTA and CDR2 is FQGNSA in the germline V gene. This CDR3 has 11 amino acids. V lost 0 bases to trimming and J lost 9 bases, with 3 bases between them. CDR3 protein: CASSLAREQFF. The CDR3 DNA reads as TGTGCCAGCAGCTTAGCGCGTGAGCAGTTCTTC.

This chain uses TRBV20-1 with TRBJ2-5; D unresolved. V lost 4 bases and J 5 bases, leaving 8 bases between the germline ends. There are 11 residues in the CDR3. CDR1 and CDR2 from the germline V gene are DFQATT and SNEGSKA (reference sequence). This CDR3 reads CSATIVETQYF. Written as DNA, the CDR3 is TGCAGTGCTACAATTGTGGAGACCCAGTACTTC.

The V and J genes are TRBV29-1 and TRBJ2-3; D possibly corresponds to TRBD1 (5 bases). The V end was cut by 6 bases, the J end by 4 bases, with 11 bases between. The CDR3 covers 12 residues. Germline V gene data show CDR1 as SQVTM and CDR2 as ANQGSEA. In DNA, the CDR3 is TGCAGCGTCAAAATAGGGGCAGATACGCAGTATTTT. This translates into CSVKIGADTQYF.

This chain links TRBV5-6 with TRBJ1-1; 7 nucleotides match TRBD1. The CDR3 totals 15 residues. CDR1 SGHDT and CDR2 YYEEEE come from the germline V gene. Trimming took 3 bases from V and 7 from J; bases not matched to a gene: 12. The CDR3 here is CASSSSLDRDIEAFF. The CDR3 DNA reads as TGTGCCAGCAGCTCCTCCTTAGACAGGGACATTGAAGCTTTCTTT.

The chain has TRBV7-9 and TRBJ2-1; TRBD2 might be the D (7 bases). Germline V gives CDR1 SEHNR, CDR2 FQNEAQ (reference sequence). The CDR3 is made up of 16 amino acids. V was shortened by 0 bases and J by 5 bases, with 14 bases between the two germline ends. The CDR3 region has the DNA TGTGCCAGCAGCTTAGCGCCCGGGGGGCTTAACAATGAGCAGTTCTTC. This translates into CASSLAPGGLNNEQFF. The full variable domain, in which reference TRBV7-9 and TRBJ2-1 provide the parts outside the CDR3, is DTGVSQNPRHKITKRGQNVTFRCDPISEHNRLYWYRQTLGQGPEFLTYFQNEAQLEKSRLLSDRFSAERPKGSFSTLEIQRTEQGDSAMYLCASSLAPGGLNNEQFFGPGTRLTVL.

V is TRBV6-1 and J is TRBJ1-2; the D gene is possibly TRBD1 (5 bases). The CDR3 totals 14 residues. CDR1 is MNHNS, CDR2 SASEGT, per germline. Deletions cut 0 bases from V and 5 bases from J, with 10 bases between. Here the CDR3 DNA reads TGTGCCAGCAGTGAAGCGACAGTCACTTATGGCTACACCTTC. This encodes CASSEATVTYGYTF.

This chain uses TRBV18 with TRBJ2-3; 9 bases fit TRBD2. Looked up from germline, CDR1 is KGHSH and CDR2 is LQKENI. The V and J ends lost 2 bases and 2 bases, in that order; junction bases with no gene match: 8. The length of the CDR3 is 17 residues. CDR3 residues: CASSPIESGRITDTQYF. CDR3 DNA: TGTGCCAGCTCACCAATAGAGAGCGGGAGGATCACAGATACGCAGTATTTT.

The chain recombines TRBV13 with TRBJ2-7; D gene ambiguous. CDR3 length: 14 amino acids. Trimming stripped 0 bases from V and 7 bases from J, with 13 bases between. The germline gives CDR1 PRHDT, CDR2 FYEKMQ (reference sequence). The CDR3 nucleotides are TGTGCCAGCAGCTTAGGGCCCCCCGGAGAAGAGCAGTACTTC. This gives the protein CASSLGPPGEEQYF.

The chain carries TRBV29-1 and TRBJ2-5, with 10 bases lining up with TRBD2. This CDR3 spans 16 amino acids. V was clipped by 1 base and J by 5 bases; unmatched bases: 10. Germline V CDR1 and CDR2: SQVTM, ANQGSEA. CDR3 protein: CSVEAYRTSGIETQYF. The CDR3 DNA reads TGCAGCGTTGAAGCCTATCGGACTAGCGGTATCGAGACCCAGTACTTC.

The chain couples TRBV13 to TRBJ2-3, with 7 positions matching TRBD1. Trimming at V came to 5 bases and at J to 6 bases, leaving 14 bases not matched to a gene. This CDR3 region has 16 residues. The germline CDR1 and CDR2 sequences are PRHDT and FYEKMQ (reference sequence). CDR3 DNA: TGTGCCAGCAGCAGGGGCCCGGGACAGCTAACGGATACGCAGTATTTT. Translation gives CASSRGPGQLTDTQYF.

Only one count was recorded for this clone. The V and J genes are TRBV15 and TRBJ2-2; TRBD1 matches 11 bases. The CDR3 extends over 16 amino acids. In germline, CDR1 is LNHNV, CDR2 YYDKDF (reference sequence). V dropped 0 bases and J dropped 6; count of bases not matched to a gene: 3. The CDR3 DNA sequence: TGTGCCACCAGCAGAGATAGGACAGGGGGCTCCGGGGAGCTGTTTTTT. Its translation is CATSRDRTGGSGELFF.

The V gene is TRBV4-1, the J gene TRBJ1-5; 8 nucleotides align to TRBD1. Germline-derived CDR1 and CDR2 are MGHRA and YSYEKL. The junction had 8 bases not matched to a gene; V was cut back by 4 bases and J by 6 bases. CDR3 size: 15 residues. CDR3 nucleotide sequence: TGCGCCAGCAGCCCCCGACAGGGGTTAGCTCAGCCCCAGCATTTT. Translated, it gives CASSPRQGLAQPQHF.

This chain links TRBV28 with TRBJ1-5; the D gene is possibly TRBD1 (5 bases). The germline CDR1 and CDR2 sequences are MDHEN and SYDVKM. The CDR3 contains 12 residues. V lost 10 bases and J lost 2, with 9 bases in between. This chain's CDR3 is CATGGGNQPQHF. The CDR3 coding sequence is TGTGCCACGGGGGGTGGCAATCAGCCCCAGCATTTT.

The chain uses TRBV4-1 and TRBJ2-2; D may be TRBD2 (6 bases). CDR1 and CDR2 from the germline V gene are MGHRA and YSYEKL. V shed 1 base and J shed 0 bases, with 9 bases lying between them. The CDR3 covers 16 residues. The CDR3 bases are TGCGCCAGCAGCCAAGTTTCTAGCGCGAACACCGGGGAGCTGTTTTTT. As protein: CASSQVSSANTGELFF.

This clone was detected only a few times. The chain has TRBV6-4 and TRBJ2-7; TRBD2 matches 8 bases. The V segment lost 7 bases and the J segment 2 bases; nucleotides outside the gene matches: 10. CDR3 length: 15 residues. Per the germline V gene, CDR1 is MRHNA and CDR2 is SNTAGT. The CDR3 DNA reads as TGTGCCAGCACGCTTCGCGGGAGGTCTACCTACGAGCAGTACTTC. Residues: CASTLRGRSTYEQYF.

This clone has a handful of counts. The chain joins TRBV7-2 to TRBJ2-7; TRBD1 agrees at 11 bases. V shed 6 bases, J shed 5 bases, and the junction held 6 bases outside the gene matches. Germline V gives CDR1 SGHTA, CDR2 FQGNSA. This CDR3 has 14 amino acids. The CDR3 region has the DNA TGTGCCAGCAGGCCGCCGGGACAGGGGGACGAGCAGTACTTC. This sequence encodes CASRPPGQGDEQYF.

The CDR3, as DNA: TGTGCCAGCTGGGCCCCTGCCCGTGACGAGCAGTACTTC. As protein: CASWAPARDEQYF. The chain recombines TRBV6-5 with TRBJ2-7; D call uncertain. CDR3 size: 13 residues. Trimming removed 8 bases from V and 5 bases from J, with 16 bases in between. Germline CDR1 is MNHEY and CDR2 is SVGAGI.

CDR3 in amino acids: CASTPDMSNTEAFF. The CDR3 region has the DNA TGTGCCAGCACCCCGGACATGTCGAACACTGAAGCTTTCTTT. J is TRBJ1-1 and V is TRBV5-4; D might be TRBD1 (5 bases). The ends were cut back, 6 bases at V and 1 base at J, with 13 bases in the middle. This CDR3 region has 14 residues. The germline CDR1 and CDR2 sequences are SGHNT and YYREEE (reference sequence).

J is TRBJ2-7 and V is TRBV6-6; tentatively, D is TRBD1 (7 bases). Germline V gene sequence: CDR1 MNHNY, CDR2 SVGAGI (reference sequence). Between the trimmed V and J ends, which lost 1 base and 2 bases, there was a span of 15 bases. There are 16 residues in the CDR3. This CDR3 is CASSYWRDSDTYEQYF. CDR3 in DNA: TGTGCCAGCAGTTACTGGAGGGACAGCGATACCTACGAGCAGTACTTC.

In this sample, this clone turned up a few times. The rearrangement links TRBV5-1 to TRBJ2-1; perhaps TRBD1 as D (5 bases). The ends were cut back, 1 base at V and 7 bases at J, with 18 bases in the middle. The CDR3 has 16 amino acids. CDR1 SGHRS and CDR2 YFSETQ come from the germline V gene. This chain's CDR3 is CASSLMGPGRLNEQFF. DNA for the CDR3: TGCGCCAGCAGCTTGATGGGTCCAGGGCGATTGAATGAGCAGTTCTTC.

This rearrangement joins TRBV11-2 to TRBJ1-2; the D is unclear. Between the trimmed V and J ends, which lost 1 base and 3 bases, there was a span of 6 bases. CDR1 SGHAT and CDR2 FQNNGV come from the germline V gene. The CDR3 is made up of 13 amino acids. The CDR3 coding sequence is TGTGCCAGCAGCTTAGGGTCAGACTATGGCTACACCTTC. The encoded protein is CASSLGSDYGYTF.

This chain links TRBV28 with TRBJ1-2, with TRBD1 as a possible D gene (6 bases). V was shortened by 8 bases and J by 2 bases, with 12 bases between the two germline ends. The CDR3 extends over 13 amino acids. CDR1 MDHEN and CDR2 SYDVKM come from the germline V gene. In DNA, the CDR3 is TGTGCCAGCTTATTTGGACAGAACTATGGCTACACCTTC. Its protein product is CASLFGQNYGYTF.

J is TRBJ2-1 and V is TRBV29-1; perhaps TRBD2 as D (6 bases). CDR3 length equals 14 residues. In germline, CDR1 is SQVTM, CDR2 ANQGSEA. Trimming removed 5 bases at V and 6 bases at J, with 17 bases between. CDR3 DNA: TGCAGCGTTTTAGCGGCGGGGCCAGTCAATGAGCAGTTCTTC. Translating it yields CSVLAAGPVNEQFF.

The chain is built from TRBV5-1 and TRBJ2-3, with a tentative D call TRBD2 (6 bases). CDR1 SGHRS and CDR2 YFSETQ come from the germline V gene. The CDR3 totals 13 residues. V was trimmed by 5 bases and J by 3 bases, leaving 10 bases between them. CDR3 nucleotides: TGCGCCAGCAGTTACGGGGGAACAGATACGCAGTATTTT. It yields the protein CASSYGGTDTQYF.

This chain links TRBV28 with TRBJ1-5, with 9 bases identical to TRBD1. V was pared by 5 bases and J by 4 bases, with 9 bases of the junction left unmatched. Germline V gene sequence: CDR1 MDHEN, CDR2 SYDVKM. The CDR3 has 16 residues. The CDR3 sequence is CASSPALGTGNQPQHF. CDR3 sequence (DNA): TGTGCCAGCAGTCCCGCGCTAGGGACAGGGAATCAGCCCCAGCATTTT.

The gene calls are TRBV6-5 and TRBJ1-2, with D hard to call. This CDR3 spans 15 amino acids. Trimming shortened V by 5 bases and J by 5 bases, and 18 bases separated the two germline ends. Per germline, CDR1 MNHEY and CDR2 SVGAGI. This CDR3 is CASSQRYRELYGYTF. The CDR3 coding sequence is TGTGCCAGCAGTCAACGGTATCGGGAGCTTTATGGCTACACCTTC.

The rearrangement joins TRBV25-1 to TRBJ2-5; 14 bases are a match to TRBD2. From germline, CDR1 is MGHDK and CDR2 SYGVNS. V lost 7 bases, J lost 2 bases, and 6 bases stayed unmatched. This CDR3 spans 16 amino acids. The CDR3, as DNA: TGTGCCAGCAAAGGACTAGCGGGAGGAGGGCAAGAGACCCAGTACTTC. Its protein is CASKGLAGGGQETQYF. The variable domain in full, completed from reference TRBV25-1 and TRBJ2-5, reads EADIYQTPRYLVIGTGKKITLECSQTMGHDKMYWYQQDPGMELHLIHYSYGVNSTEKGDLSSESTVSRIRTEHFPLTLESARPSHTSQYLCASKGLAGGGQETQYFGPGTRLLVL.

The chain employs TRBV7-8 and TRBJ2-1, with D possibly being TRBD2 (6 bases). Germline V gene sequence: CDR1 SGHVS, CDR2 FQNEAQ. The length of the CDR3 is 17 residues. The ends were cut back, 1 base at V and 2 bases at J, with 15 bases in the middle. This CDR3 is CASSLGSRGSTYNEQFF. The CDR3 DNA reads TGTGCCAGCAGCTTAGGTTCGCGGGGTAGCACCTACAATGAGCAGTTCTTC.